This T cell receptor beta chain was profiled in a study of T-cell reconstitution after alpha-beta-depleted transplantation in children. This clonotype was seen ten or more times. CDR1 is SGDLS and CDR2 is YYNGEE in the germline V gene. V shed 3 bases and J 4 bases; nucleotides not matched to a gene: 1. This CDR3 region has 15 residues. Unique molecular identifiers featured in how the TCRbeta library was prepared. MiXCR, run by TCRdb on the PCR reads, gives a single entry per CDR3 protein. The data contain 450,000 to 600,000 distinct CDR3 sequences, 18% of them singletons. The receptor was derived from a human donor who donated a stem cell graft to a child with acute lymphoblastic leukemia. Here the sequenced sample was PBMCs from the stem cell graft donor, taken from the stem cell graft. The chain joins TRBV9 to TRBJ2-3; 14 positions agree with TRBD2. CDR3 sequence: CASSGGLAGADTQYF. CDR3 coding DNA: TGTGCCAGCAGCGGGGGACTAGCGGGAGCAGATACGCAGTATTTT.